A selection of T cell receptor beta chains follows, all from one sample in a study of post-analysis software for immune sequencing data. TCRdb recomputed calls from the PCR reads with MiXCR, one row per CDR3 protein. The repertoire includes about 200,000 distinct CDR3 sequences, about 30% of them detected once, and roughly 3.4% sits in the top ten. Sequenced: blood. These receptors were obtained from a girl aged 2-17 years with multiple sclerosis. Each CDR3 is given with its conserved first and last residue. D genes are given only for firm matches.

d_call,j_call,v_call,cdr3_aa
NA,TRBJ2-5,TRBV4-1,CASSQDWEKAQYF
NA,TRBJ2-7,TRBV12-3/TRBV12-4,CASREDNTYEQYF
TRBD1,TRBJ1-5,TRBV6-2/TRBV6-3,CASSDADRGVQPQHF
TRBD1,TRBJ1-6,TRBV6-5,CASSYAGTGASPLHF
NA,TRBJ1-6,TRBV29-1,CSVADSSGTPLHF
TRBD1,TRBJ1-1,TRBV5-1,CASSLGGTANTEAFF
TRBD1,TRBJ2-2,TRBV7-2,CASSPRGHVAGELFF
TRBD1,TRBJ1-1,TRBV29-1,CSVDKGAFTEAFF
NA,TRBJ2-3,TRBV5-6,CASSLQRADTQYF
TRBD2,TRBJ2-5,TRBV6-1,CTSSENRRGGLATQYF
NA,TRBJ1-2,TRBV5-1,CASSVNRDDYGYTF
NA,TRBJ1-1,TRBV18,CASSPTTENTEAFF
NA,TRBJ1-2,TRBV6-1,CASSDRQGLGGYTF
TRBD1,TRBJ1-5,TRBV7-3,CASSLNSPLSRGRGNQPQHF